This T cell receptor beta chain was obtained from a study of OX40 agonist ivuxolimab in advanced cancers. The study's findings and limits: On average, CD8+ T cells showed a greater number of expanded clones than CD4+. At 0.1 to 3.0 mg/kg, CD4+ and CD8+ blood T cells expanded clonally by week 6. Among the lowest levels of clonal expansion were found in partial responders at 0.1-3.0 mg/kg.

Comments on this clone: Antigen unknown.

The repertoire was sequenced with immunoSEQ multiplex PCR; TCRdb's copy has only in-frame clones and lacks some. The sample records roughly 35,000 clones, about 81% being singletons. From germline, CDR1 is ENHRY and CDR2 SYGVKD. V was cut by 5 bases and J by 3 bases, with 13 bases left in between. The CDR3 consists of 14 residues. J is TRBJ1-1 and V is TRBV10-3, with D possibly TRBD1 on 6 matching bases. The sample was CD4+ or CD8+ T cells sorted from blood, taken in a trial of the OX40 agonist ivuxolimab. This TCR was recovered from an adult with an advanced solid tumor such as melanoma, head and neck, liver or kidney cancer. The CDR3 here is CAISFSGVDTEAFF. CDR3 DNA sequence: TGTGCCATCAGTTTTTCAGGGGTAGACACTGAAGCTTTCTTT.